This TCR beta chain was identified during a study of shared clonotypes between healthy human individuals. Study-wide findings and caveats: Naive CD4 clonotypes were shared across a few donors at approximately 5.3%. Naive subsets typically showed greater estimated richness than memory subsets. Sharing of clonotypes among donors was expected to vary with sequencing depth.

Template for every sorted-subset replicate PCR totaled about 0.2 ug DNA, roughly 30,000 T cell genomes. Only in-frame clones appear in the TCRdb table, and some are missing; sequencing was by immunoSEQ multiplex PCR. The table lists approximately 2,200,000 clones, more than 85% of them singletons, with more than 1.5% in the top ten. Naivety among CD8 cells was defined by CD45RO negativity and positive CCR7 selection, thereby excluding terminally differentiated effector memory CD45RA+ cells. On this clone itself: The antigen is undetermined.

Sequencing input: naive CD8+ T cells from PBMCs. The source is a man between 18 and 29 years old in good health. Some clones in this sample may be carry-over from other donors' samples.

CDR3 sequence: CAWEGPRGEQYF. In DNA, the CDR3 is TGTGCCTGGGAGGGCCCCCGGGGCGAGCAGTACTTC. V is TRBV30 and J is TRBJ2-7; a weak D match, TRBD2 (5 bases). Deletions cut 5 bases from V and 6 bases from J, with 14 bases between. This CDR3 has 12 residues. From germline, CDR1 is GTSNPN and CDR2 SVGIG (reference sequence). The full variable domain, rest sourced from reference TRBV30 and TRBJ2-7, is SQTIHQWPATLVQPVGSPLSLECTVEGTSNPNLYWYRQAAGRGLQLLFYSVGIGQISSEVPQNLSASRPQDRQFILSSKKLLLSDSGFYLCAWEGPRGEQYFGPGTRLTVT.